These T cell receptor beta chains were read from a single sample in a study of CD8+ T cells in alopecia areata. Method: immunoSEQ multiplex PCR; TCRdb's copy keeps in-frame clones and lacks some. The table lists under 250,000 clones, 57% of them singletons. The sequenced sample was CD4+ T cells sorted from blood, obtained at week 0. The receptors shown here come from a human donor with alopecia areata. Both conserved end residues are part of each CDR3. Each record gives: J gene, CDR3 length, clone size, D gene, V gene, CDR3 protein, CDR3 DNA. A D gene is named only where the DNA matches it firmly. Clone size appears in some rows only: once, few, many, or a class for an expanded clone.

>TRBJ2-7|11|once|NA|TRBV20-1
CSAMQGHEQYF
TGCAGTGCTATGCAGGGACACGAGCAGTACTTC
>TRBJ2-5|13|NA|NA|TRBV5-1
CASSLAGKETQYF
TGCGCCAGCAGCTTAGCCGGGAAAGAGACCCAGTACTTC
>TRBJ2-1|15|NA|NA|TRBV2
CASSSLGSSYNEQFF
TGTGCCAGCAGCTCCCTGGGGAGCTCCTACAATGAGCAGTTCTTC
>TRBJ2-3|14|NA|NA|TRBV6-5
CASSAGPGTDTQYF
TGTGCCAGCAGTGCGGGCCCGGGGACAGATACGCAGTATTTT
>TRBJ1-4|14|NA|NA|TRBV30
CAWTSGSRAEKLFF
TGTGCCTGGACCTCAGGGAGCCGCGCTGAAAAACTGTTTTTT
>TRBJ2-7|13|NA|NA|TRBV18
CASSEPGFYEQYF
TGTGCCAGCTCAGAACCAGGGTTCTACGAGCAGTACTTC
>TRBJ2-5|14|few|TRBD1|TRBV30
CAWSVDRGRGAQYF
TGTGCCTGGAGTGTGGACAGGGGTCGGGGGGCCCAGTACTTC
>TRBJ2-5|15|NA|NA|TRBV5-1
CASTSTAGLRETQYF
TGCGCCAGCACCTCCACGGCGGGATTGAGAGAGACCCAGTACTTC
>TRBJ2-7|13|NA|NA|TRBV5-1
CASSSIGGYEQYF
TGCGCCAGCAGCTCGATCGGCGGGTACGAGCAGTACTTC
>TRBJ1-1|14|few|TRBD1|TRBV7-8
CASSSRTGRTEAFF
TGTGCCAGCAGCTCAAGGACAGGGCGGACTGAAGCTTTCTTT
>TRBJ1-1|13|NA|NA|TRBV29-1
CSAKITRDTEAFF
TGCAGCGCTAAGATCACTAGGGACACTGAAGCTTTCTTT
>TRBJ2-7|14|NA|NA|TRBV2
CASSDRTVSYEQYF
TGTGCCAGCAGTGACAGGACAGTATCCTACGAGCAGTACTTC
>TRBJ2-6|16|NA|NA|TRBV9
CASSAGDDVRANVLTF
TGTGCCAGCAGCGCGGGGGACGATGTTAGGGCCAACGTCCTGACTTTC
>TRBJ1-3|13|few|NA|TRBV29-1
CSVGGMTGNTIYF
TGCAGCGTTGGGGGGATGACTGGAAACACCATATATTTT
>TRBJ2-1|15|few|NA|TRBV2
CASRALVSSYNEQFF
TGTGCCAGCAGAGCCTTGGTGAGCTCCTACAATGAGCAGTTCTTC
>TRBJ2-7|13|NA|NA|TRBV5-1
CASSWDSAREQYF
TGCGCCAGCAGCTGGGACTCGGCTCGCGAGCAGTACTTC
>TRBJ2-3|16|NA|TRBD2|TRBV2
CASSDDGSGGTDTQYF
TGTGCCAGCAGTGATGATGGTAGCGGGGGGACAGATACGCAGTATTTT
>TRBJ2-6|15|few|NA|TRBV5-8
CASSSTGSGANVLTF
TGTGCCAGCAGCAGTACAGGGTCCGGGGCCAACGTCCTGACTTTC
>TRBJ1-2|15|few|NA|TRBV27
CASGPGATINYGYTF
TGTGCCAGCGGTCCGGGGGCAACCATTAACTATGGCTACACCTTC
>TRBJ1-1|14|NA|NA|TRBV2
CASSRGAMNTEAFF
TGTGCCAGCAGTCGAGGGGCCATGAACACTGAAGCTTTCTTT
>TRBJ1-5|16|NA|NA|TRBV30
CAWSVPRTASNQPQHF
TGTGCCTGGAGTGTACCAAGGACGGCGAGCAATCAGCCCCAGCATTTT
>TRBJ1-1|14|NA|NA|TRBV27
CASSQAAGWDSAFF
TGTGCCAGCAGTCAAGCCGCAGGGTGGGATTCAGCTTTCTTT
>TRBJ2-5|14|NA|NA|TRBV10-3
CAISESVNQETQYF
TGTGCCATCAGTGAGTCGGTGAACCAAGAGACCCAGTACTTC
>TRBJ1-1|13|many|NA|TRBV5-8
CASSMRLAPEAFF
TGTGCCAGCAGCATGCGATTGGCCCCTGAAGCTTTCTTT
>TRBJ2-3|15|NA|TRBD2|TRBV30
CAWSGRREGTDTQYF
TGTGCCTGGAGTGGACGGCGGGAGGGCACAGATACGCAGTATTTT
>TRBJ2-1|17|NA|TRBD2|TRBV4-1
CASSLTGLAGGDNEQFF
TGCGCCAGCAGCCTAACGGGACTAGCGGGAGGGGACAATGAGCAGTTCTTC
>TRBJ2-1|10|few|NA|TRBV30
CAGRDNEQFF
TGTGCGGGCAGGGACAATGAGCAGTTCTTC
>TRBJ1-1|14|few|TRBD1|TRBV7-9
CASRLGQMNTEAFF
TGTGCCAGCAGGCTGGGACAGATGAACACTGAAGCTTTCTTT
>TRBJ1-2|12|NA|NA|TRBV19
CASSIDTYGYTF
TGTGCCAGTAGTATAGACACCTATGGCTACACCTTC
>TRBJ2-3|14|few|TRBD1|TRBV19
CASSMDRWSDTQYF
TGTGCCAGTAGTATGGACAGGTGGTCAGATACGCAGTATTTT
>TRBJ2-2|17|NA|NA|TRBV5-6
CASSLGIWTVDTGELFF
TGTGCCAGCAGCTTGGGGATTTGGACAGTAGACACCGGGGAGCTGTTTTTT
>TRBJ1-3|15|NA|NA|TRBV29-1
CSVGRQEITGNTIYF
TGCAGCGTTGGAAGACAGGAGATTACTGGAAACACCATATATTTT
>TRBJ2-3|16|NA|TRBD2|TRBV29-1
CSVDREGLGYTDTQYF
TGCAGCGTCGACCGGGAGGGACTAGGATACACAGATACGCAGTATTTT
>TRBJ1-1|15|NA|NA|TRBV11-2
CASSLALRTNTEAFF
TGTGCCAGCAGCTTAGCTCTTCGTACGAACACTGAAGCTTTCTTT
>TRBJ2-7|15|NA|NA|TRBV2
CASSTPWKGSYEQYF
TGTGCCAGCAGTACCCCTTGGAAGGGCTCCTACGAGCAGTACTTC
>TRBJ1-4|13|NA|TRBD1|TRBV29-1
CSVWTGGDEKLFF
TGCAGCGTTTGGACAGGGGGCGATGAAAAACTGTTTTTT
>TRBJ1-1|11|NA|NA|TRBV30
CAWSVKGKAFF
TGTGCCTGGAGTGTAAAAGGCAAAGCTTTCTTT
>TRBJ1-1|13|few|NA|TRBV29-1
CSGLQEANTEAFF
TGCAGCGGTCTACAAGAAGCGAACACTGAAGCTTTCTTT
>TRBJ1-1|14|few|NA|TRBV7-8
CASSLDEMNTEAFF
TGTGCCAGCAGCTTAGACGAGATGAACACTGAAGCTTTCTTT
>TRBJ1-1|14|few|TRBD1|TRBV30
CAWRPGQGYTEAFF
TGTGCCTGGAGACCGGGACAGGGGTACACTGAAGCTTTCTTT
>TRBJ2-2|13|once|NA|TRBV29-1
CSVEGAGRGELFF
TGCAGCGTTGAAGGAGCCGGACGAGGGGAGCTGTTTTTT
>TRBJ2-5|15|NA|NA|TRBV9
CASSVATGMRETQYF
TGTGCCAGCAGCGTAGCTACAGGGATGAGGGAGACCCAGTACTTC
>TRBJ1-1|12|NA|NA|TRBV5-1
CASSFANTEAFF
TGCGCCAGCAGCTTCGCGAACACTGAAGCTTTCTTT
>TRBJ2-7|12|NA|NA|TRBV2
CASSGGASEQYF
TGTGCCAGCAGCGGCGGGGCTTCCGAGCAGTACTTC
>TRBJ2-7|13|once|NA|TRBV19
CASSAGSGGEQYF
TGTGCCAGTAGTGCCGGATCGGGTGGCGAGCAGTACTTC
>TRBJ1-4|13|NA|NA|TRBV30
CAWRKAGNEKLFF
TGTGCCTGGAGGAAGGCAGGGAATGAAAAACTGTTTTTT